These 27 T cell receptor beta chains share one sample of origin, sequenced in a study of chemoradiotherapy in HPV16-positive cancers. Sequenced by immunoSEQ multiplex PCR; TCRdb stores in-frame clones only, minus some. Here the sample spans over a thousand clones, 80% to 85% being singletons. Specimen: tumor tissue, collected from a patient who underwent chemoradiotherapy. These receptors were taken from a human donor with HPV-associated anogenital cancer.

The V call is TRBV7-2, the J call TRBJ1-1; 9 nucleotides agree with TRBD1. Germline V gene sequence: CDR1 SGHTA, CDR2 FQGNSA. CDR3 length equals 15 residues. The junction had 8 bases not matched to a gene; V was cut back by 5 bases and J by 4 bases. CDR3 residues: CASSPRDRVPTEAFF. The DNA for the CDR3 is TGTGCCAGCAGCCCCCGGGACAGGGTCCCCACTGAAGCTTTCTTT.

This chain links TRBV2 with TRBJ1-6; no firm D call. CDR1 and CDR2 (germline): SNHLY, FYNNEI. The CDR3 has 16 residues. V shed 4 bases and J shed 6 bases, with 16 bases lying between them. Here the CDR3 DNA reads TGTGCCAGCAGTGCTACAGAGCTTTTATTTAATTCACCCCTCCACTTT. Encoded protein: CASSATELLFNSPLHF.

CDR3: CASSLGGSGYGYTF. CDR3 sequence (DNA): TGTGCCAGCAGCTTAGGGGGCTCGGGCTATGGCTACACCTTC. This rearrangement joins TRBV7-2 to TRBJ1-2; TRBD1 might be the D (5 bases). The CDR3 has 14 amino acids. V was clipped by 1 base and J by 4 bases, with 10 bases between them. The V gene's germline CDR1 is SGHTA and CDR2 FQGNSA.

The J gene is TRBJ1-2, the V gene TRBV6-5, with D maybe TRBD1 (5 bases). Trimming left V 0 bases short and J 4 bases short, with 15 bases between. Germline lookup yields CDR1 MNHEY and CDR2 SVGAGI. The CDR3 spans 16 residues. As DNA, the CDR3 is TGTGCCAGCAGTTACTCGTTAGGCAGGGCAATCTATGGCTACACCTTC. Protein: CASSYSLGRAIYGYTF.

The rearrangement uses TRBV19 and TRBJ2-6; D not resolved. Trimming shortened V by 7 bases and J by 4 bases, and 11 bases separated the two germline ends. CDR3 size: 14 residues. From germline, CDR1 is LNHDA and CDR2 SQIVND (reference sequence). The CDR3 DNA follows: TGTGCCAGTACGGAGAACCACGGGGCCAACGTCCTGACTTTC. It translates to CASTENHGANVLTF.

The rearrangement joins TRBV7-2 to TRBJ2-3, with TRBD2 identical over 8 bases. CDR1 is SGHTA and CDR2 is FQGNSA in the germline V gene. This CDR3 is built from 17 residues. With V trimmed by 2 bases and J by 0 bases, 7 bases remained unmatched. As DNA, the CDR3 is TGTGCCAGCAGCTTAAACCCCAGCGGGGGAAGCACAGATACGCAGTATTTT. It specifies CASSLNPSGGSTDTQYF.

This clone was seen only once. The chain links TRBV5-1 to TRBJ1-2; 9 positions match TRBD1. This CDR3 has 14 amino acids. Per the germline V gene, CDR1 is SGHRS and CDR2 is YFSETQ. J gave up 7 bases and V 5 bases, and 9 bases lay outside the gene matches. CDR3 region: CASSQWTGDLGYTF. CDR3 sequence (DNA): TGCGCCAGCAGTCAATGGACAGGGGATCTTGGCTACACCTTC.

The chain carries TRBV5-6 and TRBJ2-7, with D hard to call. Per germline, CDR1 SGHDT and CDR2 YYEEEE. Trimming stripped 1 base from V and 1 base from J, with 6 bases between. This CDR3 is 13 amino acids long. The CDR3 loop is CASSLTASYEQYV. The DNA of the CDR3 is TGTGCCAGCAGCTTGACAGCGTCCTACGAGCAGTACGTC.

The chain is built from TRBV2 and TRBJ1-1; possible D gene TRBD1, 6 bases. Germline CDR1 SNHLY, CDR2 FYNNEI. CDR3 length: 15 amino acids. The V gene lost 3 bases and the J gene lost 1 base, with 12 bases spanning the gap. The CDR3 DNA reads TGTGCCAGCAGTGATGAGACAGGTTGGAACACTGAAGCTTTCTTT. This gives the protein CASSDETGWNTEAFF.

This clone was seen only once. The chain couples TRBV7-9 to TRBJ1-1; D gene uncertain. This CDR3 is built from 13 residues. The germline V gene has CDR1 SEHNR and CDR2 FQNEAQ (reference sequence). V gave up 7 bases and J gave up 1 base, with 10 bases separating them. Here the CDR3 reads CASKYYTNTEAFF. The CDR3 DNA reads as TGTGCCAGCAAGTACTACACGAACACTGAAGCTTTCTTT. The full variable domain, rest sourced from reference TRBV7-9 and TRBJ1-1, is DTGVSQNPRHKITKRGQNVTFRCDPISEHNRLYWYRQTLGQGPEFLTYFQNEAQLEKSRLLSDRFSAERPKGSFSTLEIQRTEQGDSAMYLCASKYYTNTEAFFGQGTRLTVV.

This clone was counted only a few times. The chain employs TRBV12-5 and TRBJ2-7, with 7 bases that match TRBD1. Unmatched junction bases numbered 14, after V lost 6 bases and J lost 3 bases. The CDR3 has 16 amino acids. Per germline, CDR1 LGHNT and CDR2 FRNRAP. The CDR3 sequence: CASGLSQKGGNYEQYV. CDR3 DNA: TGTGCTAGTGGGTTATCACAAAAAGGGGGCAACTACGAGCAGTACGTC.

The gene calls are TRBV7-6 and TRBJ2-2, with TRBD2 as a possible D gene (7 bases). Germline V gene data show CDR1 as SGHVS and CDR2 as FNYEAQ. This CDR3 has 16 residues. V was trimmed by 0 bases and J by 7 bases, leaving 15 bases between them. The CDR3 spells CASSLATGGDIGELFF. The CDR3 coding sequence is TGTGCCAGCAGCTTAGCGACGGGGGGCGATATCGGGGAGCTGTTTTTT.

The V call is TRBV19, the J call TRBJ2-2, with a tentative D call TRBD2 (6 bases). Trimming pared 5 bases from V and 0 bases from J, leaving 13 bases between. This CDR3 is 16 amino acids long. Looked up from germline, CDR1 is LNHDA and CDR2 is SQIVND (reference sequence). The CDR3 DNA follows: TGTGCCAGTAGTCGAACTAGCCTCTCGAACACCGGGGAGCTGTTTTTT. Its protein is CASSRTSLSNTGELFF.

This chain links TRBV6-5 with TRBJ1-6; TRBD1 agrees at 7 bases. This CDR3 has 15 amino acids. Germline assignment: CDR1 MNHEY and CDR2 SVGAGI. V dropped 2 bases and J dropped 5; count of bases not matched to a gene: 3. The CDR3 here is CASSYTGTDNSPLHF. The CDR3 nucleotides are TGTGCCAGCAGTTACACTGGGACAGATAATTCACCCCTCCACTTT.

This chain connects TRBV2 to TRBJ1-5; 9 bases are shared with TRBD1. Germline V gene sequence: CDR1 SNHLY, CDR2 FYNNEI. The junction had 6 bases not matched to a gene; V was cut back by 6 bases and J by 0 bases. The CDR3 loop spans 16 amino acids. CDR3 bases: TGTGCCAGCAGGAAAAGACAGGGGGATAGCAATCAGCCCCAGCATTTT. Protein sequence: CASRKRQGDSNQPQHF.

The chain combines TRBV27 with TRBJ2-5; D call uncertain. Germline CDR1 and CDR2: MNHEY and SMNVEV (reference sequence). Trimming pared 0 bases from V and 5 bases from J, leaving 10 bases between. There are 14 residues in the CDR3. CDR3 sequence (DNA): TGTGCCAGCAGTTTATCAACACATTCGGAGACCCAGTACTTC. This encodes CASSLSTHSETQYF.

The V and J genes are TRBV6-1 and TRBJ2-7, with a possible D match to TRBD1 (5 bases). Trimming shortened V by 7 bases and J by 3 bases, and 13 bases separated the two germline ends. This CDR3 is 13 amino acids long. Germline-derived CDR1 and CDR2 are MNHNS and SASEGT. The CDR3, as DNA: TGTGCCAGCATGGCCCCAGGGCTCTACGAGCAGTACTTC. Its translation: CASMAPGLYEQYF.

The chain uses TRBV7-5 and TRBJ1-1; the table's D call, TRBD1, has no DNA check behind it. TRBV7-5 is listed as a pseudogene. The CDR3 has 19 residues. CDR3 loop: CVRSSTNRGRNPFDTEAFF. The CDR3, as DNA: TGTGTCAGAAGCTCAACCAACAGGGGGCGAAACCCCTTCGACACTGAAGCTTTCTTT.

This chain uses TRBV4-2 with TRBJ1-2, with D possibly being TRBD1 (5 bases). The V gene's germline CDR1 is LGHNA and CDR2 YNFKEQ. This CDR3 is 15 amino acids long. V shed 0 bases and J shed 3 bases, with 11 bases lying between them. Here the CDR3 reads CASSQDRGSHYGYTF. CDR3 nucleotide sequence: TGTGCCAGCAGCCAAGATCGGGGGAGCCACTATGGCTACACCTTC.

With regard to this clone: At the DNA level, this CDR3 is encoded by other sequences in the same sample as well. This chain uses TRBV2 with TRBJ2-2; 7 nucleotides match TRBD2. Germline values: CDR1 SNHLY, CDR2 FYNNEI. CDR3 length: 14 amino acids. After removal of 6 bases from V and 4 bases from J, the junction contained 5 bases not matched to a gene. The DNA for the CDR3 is TGTGCCAGCAGCGGACTAGGAAGCACCGGGGAGCTGTTTTTT. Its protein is CASSGLGSTGELFF.

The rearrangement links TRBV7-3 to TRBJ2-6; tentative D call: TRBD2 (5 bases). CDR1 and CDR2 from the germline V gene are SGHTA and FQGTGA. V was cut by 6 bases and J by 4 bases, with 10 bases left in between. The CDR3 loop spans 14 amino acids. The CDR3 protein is CASRTGSGANVLTF. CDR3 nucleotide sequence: TGTGCCAGCAGAACGGGATCAGGGGCCAACGTCCTGACTTTC. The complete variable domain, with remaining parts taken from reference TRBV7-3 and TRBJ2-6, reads GAGVSQTPSNKVTEKGKYVELRCDPISGHTALYWYRQSLGQGPEFLIYFQGTGAADDSGLPNDRFFAVRPEGSVSTLKIQRTERGDSAVYLCASRTGSGANVLTFGAGSRLTVL.

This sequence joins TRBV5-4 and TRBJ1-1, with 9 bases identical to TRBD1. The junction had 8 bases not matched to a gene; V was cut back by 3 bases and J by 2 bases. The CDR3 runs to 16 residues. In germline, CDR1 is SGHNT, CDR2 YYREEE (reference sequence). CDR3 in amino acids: CASSSRDRAVNTEAFF. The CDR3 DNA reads TGTGCCAGCAGCTCGCGGGACAGGGCGGTTAACACTGAAGCTTTCTTT.

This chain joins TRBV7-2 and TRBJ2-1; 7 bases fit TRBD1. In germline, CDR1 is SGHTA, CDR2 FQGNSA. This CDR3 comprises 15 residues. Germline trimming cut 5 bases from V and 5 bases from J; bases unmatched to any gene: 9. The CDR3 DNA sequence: TGTGCCAGCAGCGGACAGCCGGGACAGAACAATGAGCAGTTCTTC. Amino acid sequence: CASSGQPGQNNEQFF.

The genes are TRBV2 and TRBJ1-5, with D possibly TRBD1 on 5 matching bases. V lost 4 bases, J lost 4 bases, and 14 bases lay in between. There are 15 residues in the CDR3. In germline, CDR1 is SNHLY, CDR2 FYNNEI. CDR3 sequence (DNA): TGTGCCAGCAGTGGGGGCGGGGGTGAAAATCAGCCCCAGCATTTT. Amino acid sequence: CASSGGGGENQPQHF. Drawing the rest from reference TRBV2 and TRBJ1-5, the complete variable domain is EPEVTQTPSHQVTQMGQEVILRCVPISNHLYFYWYRQILGQKVEFLVSFYNNEISEKSEIFDDQFSVERPDGSNFTLKIRSTKLEDSAMYFCASSGGGGENQPQHFGDGTRLSIL.

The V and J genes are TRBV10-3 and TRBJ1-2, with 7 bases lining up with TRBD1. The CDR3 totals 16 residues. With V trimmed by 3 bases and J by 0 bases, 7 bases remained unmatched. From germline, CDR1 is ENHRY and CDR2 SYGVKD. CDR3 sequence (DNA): TGTGCCATCAGTGACCGCGGACAGGCAGCTAACTATGGCTACACCTTC. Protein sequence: CAISDRGQAANYGYTF.

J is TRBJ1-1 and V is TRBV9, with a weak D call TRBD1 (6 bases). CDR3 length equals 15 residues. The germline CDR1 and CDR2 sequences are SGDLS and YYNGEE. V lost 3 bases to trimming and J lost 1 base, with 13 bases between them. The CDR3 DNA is TGTGCCAGCAGCGGATCGACAGGACCGAACACTGAAGCTTTCTTT. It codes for CASSGSTGPNTEAFF.

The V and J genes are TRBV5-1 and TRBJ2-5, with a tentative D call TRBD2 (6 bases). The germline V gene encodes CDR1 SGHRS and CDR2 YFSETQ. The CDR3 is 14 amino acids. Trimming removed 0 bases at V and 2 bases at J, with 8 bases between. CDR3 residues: CASSLVGGQETQYF. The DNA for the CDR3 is TGCGCCAGCAGCTTGGTTGGGGGGCAAGAGACCCAGTACTTC.